The 17 T cell receptor beta chains below all came from one sample that was sequenced in a study of blood T cells in healthy people across ages. The authors ran a second PCR of about 7 to 11 cycles using a sample-barcoded 5' primer and a J-beta primer mix. TCRdb re-called the 5' RACE reads through MiXCR, storing one row per CDR3 protein. The data show fewer than 1 million distinct CDR3 sequences, 40% to 50% seen once. The sample taken for sequencing was blood. Receptors were obtained from a man aged 60 to 75 in good health.

The table lists this clonotype with a few counts. The chain combines TRBV13 with TRBJ2-1; weak D call: TRBD2 (6 bases). CDR3 length: 13 amino acids. Germline-derived CDR1 and CDR2 are PRHDT and FYEKMQ (reference sequence). V lost 5 bases and J 5 bases, leaving 10 bases between the germline ends. CDR3 residues: CASSPAGNNEQFF. Written as DNA, the CDR3 is TGTGCCAGCAGCCCCGCGGGAAACAATGAGCAGTTCTTC.

The chain uses TRBV4-3 and TRBJ2-2; TRBD2 matches 7 bases. The V and J ends lost 1 base and 2 bases, in that order; junction bases with no gene match: 1. The CDR3 totals 15 residues. CDR1 and CDR2 (germline): LGHNA, YSLEER. The CDR3 DNA follows: TGCGCCAGCAGCCAAGCTAGCGGAAACACCGGGGAGCTGTTTTTT. Translation: CASSQASGNTGELFF.

Only a few counts were recorded for this clonotype. The chain combines TRBV12-3 or TRBV12-4 with TRBJ2-3; D might be TRBD1 (5 bases). CDR3 length: 15 amino acids. With 1 base removed from V and 2 bases from J, the gap between germline ends came to 10 bases. The CDR3 region is CASSLGQTITDTQYF. The CDR3 DNA reads TGTGCCAGCAGTTTAGGACAGACAATCACAGATACGCAGTATTTT.

The chain employs TRBV4-1 and TRBJ1-2; D not certain. Germline assignment: CDR1 MGHRA and CDR2 YSYEKL. The V end was cut by 4 bases, the J end by 4 bases, with 16 bases between. This CDR3 has 15 amino acids. The CDR3 protein is CASSPETPRVYGYTF. CDR3 DNA: TGCGCCAGCAGCCCAGAGACACCCCGGGTCTATGGCTACACCTTC.

This clonotype was observed a handful of times. This sequence joins TRBV10-3 and TRBJ1-2; D gene ambiguous. Trimming took off 4 bases at V and 5 bases at J, with 5 bases between the two ends. There are 11 residues in the CDR3. Germline V lookup: CDR1 ENHRY, CDR2 SYGVKD. The CDR3 protein is CAISGEYGYTF. DNA for the CDR3: TGTGCCATCAGTGGTGAATATGGCTACACCTTC.

The table lists this clonotype with a few counts. The V gene is TRBV5-1, the J gene TRBJ2-1, with D unresolved. Looked up from germline, CDR1 is SGHRS and CDR2 is YFSETQ. Trimming left V 6 bases short and J 0 bases short, with 10 bases between. The CDR3 extends over 14 amino acids. The CDR3 sequence: CASTDQSSYNEQFF. The CDR3 DNA sequence: TGCGCCAGCACCGATCAAAGCTCCTACAATGAGCAGTTCTTC.

A few counts support this clonotype. The CDR3 reads CAISELGGQETQYF. DNA of the CDR3: TGTGCCATCAGTGAGTTGGGGGGCCAAGAGACCCAGTACTTC. The chain links TRBV10-3 to TRBJ2-5; tentative D call: TRBD2 (6 bases). CDR3 length: 14 amino acids. Germline V gene data show CDR1 as ENHRY and CDR2 as SYGVKD. V lost 1 base, J lost 1 base, and 7 bases lay in between.

This clonotype was counted a single time. The chain combines TRBV2 with TRBJ2-5; 12 nucleotides match TRBD2. V was pared by 6 bases and J by 10 bases, with 15 bases of the junction left unmatched. The CDR3 totals 16 residues. CDR1 is SNHLY, CDR2 FYNNEI, per germline. The CDR3 nucleotides are TGTGCCAGCAGCGAAAGAACCAGGACTAGCGGGGTGAGCCAGTACTTC. This codes for CASSERTRTSGVSQYF. Together with reference TRBV2 and TRBJ2-5, the CDR3 gives the full variable domain: EPEVTQTPSHQVTQMGQEVILRCVPISNHLYFYWYRQILGQKVEFLVSFYNNEISEKSEIFDDQFSVERPDGSNFTLKIRSTKLEDSAMYFCASSERTRTSGVSQYFGPGTRLLVL.

The chain uses TRBV6-5 and TRBJ1-4; 8 nucleotides line up with TRBD1. From germline, CDR1 is MNHEY and CDR2 SVGAGI. Trimming removed 5 bases from V and 6 bases from J; junction bases left unmatched: 2. The CDR3 contains 13 residues. CDR3 bases: TGTGCCAGCAGTGAGGGACAGGATGAAAAACTGTTTTTT. Its protein is CASSEGQDEKLFF.

This clonotype was picked up a small number of times. The J gene is TRBJ1-5, the V gene TRBV20-1; a possible D gene is TRBD1 (5 bases). This CDR3 region has 17 residues. Trimming shortened V by 6 bases and J by 0 bases, and 21 bases separated the two germline ends. Per the germline V gene, CDR1 is DFQATT and CDR2 is SNEGSKA (reference sequence). Here the CDR3 DNA reads TGCAGTGCGATCCGGGACTCGGTCGGGTATAGCAATCAGCCCCAGCATTTT. It is translated as CSAIRDSVGYSNQPQHF.

The V and J genes are TRBV24-1 and TRBJ2-6; D tentatively reads TRBD1 or TRBD2 (5 bases each). The CDR3 extends over 18 amino acids. V lost 3 bases to trimming and J lost 0 bases, with 14 bases between them. CDR1 is KGHDR and CDR2 is SFDVKD in the germline V gene. CDR3 in amino acids: CATSDKMGRSSGANVLTF. CDR3 nucleotide sequence: TGTGCCACCAGTGATAAAATGGGACGGAGCTCTGGGGCCAACGTCCTGACTTTC.

This clonotype occurred a few times. The chain links TRBV7-2 to TRBJ2-7; tentatively, D is TRBD1 (6 bases). The germline V gene has CDR1 SGHTA and CDR2 FQGNSA. Trimming pared 1 base from V and 2 bases from J, leaving 12 bases between. The CDR3 runs 15 residues. As DNA, the CDR3 is TGTGCCAGCAGCTTAGTTTCAGGGGATCCCTACGAGCAGTACTTC. This gives the protein CASSLVSGDPYEQYF.

This clonotype was observed a handful of times. V is TRBV18 and J is TRBJ1-1; D unclear. CDR1 is KGHSH, CDR2 LQKENI, per germline. Trimming stripped 3 bases from V and 2 bases from J, with 10 bases between. The CDR3 sequence is 14 residues long. The CDR3, as DNA: TGTGCCAGCTCACCTAAAATAATAAACACTGAAGCTTTCTTT. Translation: CASSPKIINTEAFF.

J is TRBJ1-5 and V is TRBV7-2; TRBD1 matches at 8 bases. The germline gives CDR1 SGHTA, CDR2 FQGNSA. Unmatched junction bases numbered 3, after V lost 0 bases and J lost 8 bases. The CDR3 runs 14 residues. The CDR3 bases are TGTGCCAGCAGCTTAGCGGACAGGGTAGAGCCCCAGCATTTT. This codes for CASSLADRVEPQHF.

The J gene is TRBJ2-7, the V gene TRBV2, with D uncertain. V shed 4 bases and J shed 2 bases, with 12 bases lying between them. Germline V gives CDR1 SNHLY, CDR2 FYNNEI. The CDR3 contains 14 residues. CDR3 amino acids: CASSVGRTTYEQYF. The CDR3 region has the DNA TGTGCCAGCAGTGTCGGACGAACGACCTACGAGCAGTACTTC.

This clonotype was observed a handful of times. This rearrangement joins TRBV20-1 to TRBJ2-7, with a weak D call TRBD2 (6 bases). The tail of the sequence fits TRBJ2-5 better, so the J call may be wrong. Germline CDR1 and CDR2: DFQATT and SNEGSKA (reference sequence). The CDR3 runs 15 residues. The CDR3 loop is CSASWWGDKKETQYF. CDR3 bases: TGCAGTGCTAGTTGGTGGGGGGATAAAAAAGAGACCCAGTACTTC.

The chain uses TRBV6-5 and TRBJ2-3; D gene unclear. The germline gives CDR1 MNHEY, CDR2 SVGAGI. V lost 0 bases, J lost 0 bases, and 10 bases lay in between. The length of the CDR3 is 16 residues. The CDR3, as DNA: TGTGCCAGCAGTTACTCAATCCGAAAAAGCACAGATACGCAGTATTTT. Its protein product is CASSYSIRKSTDTQYF.